This is a list of T cell receptor beta chains from one sample in a study of CD8+ T cells in alopecia areata. The protocol was immunoSEQ multiplex PCR, while the TCRdb copy is restricted to in-frame clones and leaves out a portion. The sample lists under 250,000 clones; 57% were seen once. Material: CD4+ T cells sorted from blood, obtained at week 0. The receptors come from a human donor with alopecia areata. Each CDR3 is given with its conserved first and last residue. The order of the fields is clone size, D gene, V gene, J gene, CDR3 DNA, CDR3 protein. The D gene is left open where the match is weak. Rows give clone size only sometimes, using once, few, many, or a class for an expanded clone.

-	-	TRBV7-2	TRBJ2-1	TGTGCCAGCAGCTTAGCTGACCAGGAGGGGCATGAGCAGTTCTTC	CASSLADQEGHEQFF
-	-	TRBV4-1	TRBJ2-5	TGCGCCAGCAGCCAAGTGGAGCAAGAGACCCAGTACTTC	CASSQVEQETQYF
few	-	TRBV4-1	TRBJ2-2	TGCGCCAGCAGCCACGGGGGCCAAACCGGGGAGCTGTTTTTT	CASSHGGQTGELFF
-	-	TRBV5-1	TRBJ1-1	TGCGCCAGCCGCGAAGGCCCTGAAGCTTTCTTT	CASREGPEAFF
few	-	TRBV29-1	TRBJ2-3	TGCAGCGTTGTAAAGGGTCTCGGCACAGATACGCAGTATTTT	CSVVKGLGTDTQYF
-	TRBD2	TRBV6-5	TRBJ2-3	TGTGCCAGCAGTTACTCAGGGGCGGGGGTAGCAGATACGCAGTATTTT	CASSYSGAGVADTQYF
-	-	TRBV7-6	TRBJ1-1	TGTGCCAGCAGGAAGCTGAACACTGAAGCTTTCTTT	CASRKLNTEAFF
-	TRBD1	TRBV30	TRBJ1-3	TGTGCCTGGAGTGTACGGGACAGCCGAACCTCTGGAAACACCATATATTTT	CAWSVRDSRTSGNTIYF
-	-	TRBV20-1	TRBJ1-2	TGCAGTGCTAAAGAGACGCGGATATGCACCTTC	CSAKETRICTF
-	TRBD2	TRBV6-1	TRBJ2-3	TGTGCCAGCAGTGAAGCAGCGGGGGAGACCACAGATACGCAGTATTTT	CASSEAAGETTDTQYF
-	-	TRBV5-1	TRBJ1-5	TGCGCCAGCAGCTCGACAGGCGGGGAACAGCCCCAGCATTTT	CASSSTGGEQPQHF
-	-	TRBV6-1	TRBJ1-2	TGTGCCAGCGGAGGATTAAGAAACTATGGCTACACCTTC	CASGGLRNYGYTF
-	-	TRBV27	TRBJ2-7	TGTGCCAGCAGCCCGGACAGATCCTACGAGCAGTACTTC	CASSPDRSYEQYF
-	-	TRBV29-1	TRBJ2-2	TGCAGCGCCTCCGGGACGTCGAACACCGGGGAGCTGTTTTTT	CSASGTSNTGELFF
few	-	TRBV6-1	TRBJ1-5	TGTGCCAGCAGTGTAGAGGTCCGGGGCCCCAATCAGCCCCAGCATTTT	CASSVEVRGPNQPQHF
-	-	TRBV6-5	TRBJ2-6	TGTGCCAGCAGTTACTCGATCACCCCTGGGGCCAACGTCCTGACTTTC	CASSYSITPGANVLTF
-	-	TRBV6-5	TRBJ2-6	TGTGCCGCAGGACCTGCCGTCTCTGGGGCCAACGTCCTGACTTTC	CAAGPAVSGANVLTF
few	-	TRBV7-9	TRBJ2-7	TGTGCCAGCAGACCTCCGGGACTCGATAGGCACGAGCAGTACTTC	CASRPPGLDRHEQYF
-	-	TRBV30	TRBJ1-1	TGTGCCTGGGAACAGGGCATGAACACTGAAGCTTTCTTT	CAWEQGMNTEAFF
-	-	TRBV2	TRBJ1-5	TGTGCCAGCAGCAGGCGGGATGGCAATCAGCCCCAGCATTTT	CASSRRDGNQPQHF
-	-	TRBV29-1	TRBJ1-5	TGCAGCGTAGCACCAGGGGAAGGTCAGCCCCAGCATTTT	CSVAPGEGQPQHF
-	-	TRBV7-9	TRBJ1-5	TGTGCCAGCAGCCCCCTCGGGCTAGGGAATCAGCCCCAGCATTTT	CASSPLGLGNQPQHF
-	-	TRBV5-1	TRBJ1-2	TGCGCCAGCAGCCCGGGACCAAATAACTATGGCTACACCTTC	CASSPGPNNYGYTF
-	TRBD1	TRBV4-1	TRBJ2-2	TGCGCCAGCCTGAGACAGGGGGCGGGAACCGGGGAGCTGTTTTTT	CASLRQGAGTGELFF